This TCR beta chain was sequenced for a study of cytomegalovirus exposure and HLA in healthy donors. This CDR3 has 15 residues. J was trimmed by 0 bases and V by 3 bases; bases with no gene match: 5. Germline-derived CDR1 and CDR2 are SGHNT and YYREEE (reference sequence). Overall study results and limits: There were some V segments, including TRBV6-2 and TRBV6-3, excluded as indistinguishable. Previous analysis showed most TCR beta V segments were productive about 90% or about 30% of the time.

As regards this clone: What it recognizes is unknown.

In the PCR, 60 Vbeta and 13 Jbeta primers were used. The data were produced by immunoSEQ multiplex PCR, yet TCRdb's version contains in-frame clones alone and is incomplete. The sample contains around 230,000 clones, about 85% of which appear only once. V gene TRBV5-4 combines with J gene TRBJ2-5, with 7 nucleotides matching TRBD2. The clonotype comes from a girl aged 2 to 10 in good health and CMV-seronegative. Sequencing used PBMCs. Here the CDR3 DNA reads TGTGCCAGCAGCTCATGGGACTACTACCAAGAGACCCAGTACTTC. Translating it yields CASSSWDYYQETQYF.